This paragraph covers one T cell receptor (beta chain) sequence. The record originates from a study of control samples from healthy donors and cancer patients. This CDR3 contains 16 residues. Trimming stripped 4 bases from V and 0 bases from J, with 10 bases between. The germline gives CDR1 MNHEY, CDR2 SVGAGI. Here immunoSEQ multiplex PCR was the method, and the copy in TCRdb shows in-frame clones only, minus some. Here the sample spans about 70,000 clones, over 65% being singletons. The TCR was taken from a woman in her forties or fifties with lung cancer. Input material: PBMCs. V usage is TRBV6-5 and J usage is TRBJ2-6; D remains ambiguous. CDR3 coding DNA: TGTGCCAGCAGTTGGTCAGGAACCTCTGGGGCCAACGTCCTGACTTTC. Translating it yields CASSWSGTSGANVLTF.